These 29 T cell receptor beta chains were sequenced from one sample in a study of breast tumors, draining lymph nodes, adjacent tissues. Breast cancer patients provided tissue from their axillary draining lymph nodes. TCRdb re-analysed the multiplex PCR reads in MiXCR, keeping a single row per CDR3 protein. The profile shows about 130,000 distinct CDR3 sequences, 15% to 20% of them singletons. Sequenced: axillary lymph node tissue. These receptors were obtained from a female donor with breast cancer. Some clones in this sample may be carry-over from other donors' samples.

This clonotype was detected ten times or more. J is TRBJ2-1 and V is TRBV20-1; possibly TRBD2 for D (5 bases). The CDR3 extends over 14 amino acids. Trimming left V 6 bases short and J 5 bases short, with 17 bases between. Germline V gives CDR1 DFQATT, CDR2 SNEGSKA (reference sequence). CDR3 protein: CSAPRGSINNEQFF. CDR3 bases: TGCAGTGCGCCCAGAGGGAGTATCAACAATGAGCAGTTCTTC.

This clonotype was picked up many times. The chain recombines TRBV15 with TRBJ1-5; D possibly corresponds to TRBD1 (5 bases). Germline assignment: CDR1 LNHNV and CDR2 YYDKDF (reference sequence). Trimming pared 9 bases from V and 0 bases from J, leaving 21 bases between. This CDR3 contains 17 residues. In DNA, the CDR3 is TGTGCCACTCGGGACTCACTCGAGGGGCTTAGCAATCAGCCCCAGCATTTT. Its translation is CATRDSLEGLSNQPQHF.

This clonotype came up a few times. The chain joins TRBV6-1 to TRBJ2-6; D gene unclear. The V gene's germline CDR1 is MNHNS and CDR2 SASEGT. The CDR3 is made up of 15 amino acids. The V and J ends lost 7 bases and 0 bases respectively, with 10 bases between them. The CDR3 DNA reads TGTGCCAGCACCCTTCACAGCTCTGGGGCCAACGTCCTGACTTTC. This codes for CASTLHSSGANVLTF.

Concerning this clonotype itself: A much more abundant neighbour one base away suggests this may be a read error. Since no conserved phenylalanine or tryptophan closes the CDR3, a read error is the likely cause. The chain joins TRBV9 to TRBJ2-1, with 10 positions matching TRBD2. The ends lost 0 bases at V and 1 base at J; junction bases unmatched: 10. Germline CDR1 and CDR2: SGDLS and YYNGEE. The CDR3 loop spans 19 amino acids. CDR3 sequence reads: CASSVEDSGGPGSYNEQFL. CDR3 in DNA: TGTGCCAGCAGCGTAGAGGATAGCGGGGGGCCTGGATCCTACAATGAGCAGTTCCTC.

This clonotype has ten or more counts. The chain has TRBV5-1 and TRBJ1-6; 7 positions match TRBD1. Germline assignment: CDR1 SGHRS and CDR2 YFSETQ. With V trimmed by 4 bases and J by 6 bases, 7 bases remained unmatched. The CDR3 runs to 15 residues. The CDR3 protein is CASSLPTGANSPLHF. CDR3 bases: TGCGCCAGCAGCCTCCCAACAGGGGCTAATTCACCCCTCCACTTT.

This clonotype was picked up many times. The chain combines TRBV4-2 with TRBJ2-3, with 8 bases matching TRBD2. The V segment lost 4 bases and the J segment 0 bases; nucleotides outside the gene matches: 6. The germline CDR1 and CDR2 sequences are LGHNA and YNFKEQ. The CDR3 is 16 residues long. The CDR3 DNA reads as TGTGCCAGCAGCCTCTTGGGCGGGGGGAGCACAGATACGCAGTATTTT. Translation: CASSLLGGGSTDTQYF.

A remark on this clonotype: This may stem from a read error, because a much larger clone lies one nucleotide away. The CDR3 loop reads CSARDSQGALGGTQYF. Here the CDR3 DNA reads TGCAGTGCTAGAGATTCTCAGGGGGCTTTGGGGGGGACCCAGTACTTC. This sequence joins TRBV20-1 and TRBJ2-5; 8 bases map to TRBD1. Germline lookup yields CDR1 DFQATT and CDR2 SNEGSKA (reference sequence). The CDR3 consists of 16 residues. V was pared by 0 bases and J by 7 bases, with 13 bases of the junction left unmatched.

This clonotype has at least ten counts. This chain uses TRBV5-1 with TRBJ1-3, with D perhaps TRBD1 (5 bases). V lost 4 bases, J lost 2 bases, and 7 bases lay in between. This CDR3 has 13 residues. CDR1 and CDR2 from the germline V gene are SGHRS and YFSETQ. Here the CDR3 DNA reads TGCGCCAGCAGCCGGGACCCTGGAAACACCATATATTTT. Protein product: CASSRDPGNTIYF. The full variable domain, completed using reference TRBV5-1 and TRBJ1-3, is KAGVTQTPRYLIKTRGQQVTLSCSPISGHRSVSWYQQTPGQGLQFLFEYFSETQRNKGNFPGRFSGRQFSNSRSEMNVSTLELGDSALYLCASSRDPGNTIYFGEGSWLTVV.

This clonotype was recorded at least ten times. This chain links TRBV7-2 with TRBJ1-5; D unresolved. Germline-derived CDR1 and CDR2 are SGHTA and FQGNSA. The CDR3 has 10 residues. V lost 10 bases, J lost 7 bases, and 8 bases lay in between. DNA for the CDR3: TGTGCCAAGGAGGGACAGCCCCAGCATTTT. Amino acids: CAKEGQPQHF.

This clonotype was seen ten or more times. V and J are TRBV3-1 and TRBJ2-7; the match to TRBD2 covers 7 bases. The junction had 8 bases not matched to a gene; V was cut back by 2 bases and J by 7 bases. Looked up from germline, CDR1 is LGHDT and CDR2 is YNNKEL (reference sequence). The CDR3 has 14 residues. The CDR3 bases are TGTGCCAGCAGCCAAATGACTAGCTCGGGAGAGCAGTACTTC. Its protein product is CASSQMTSSGEQYF.

This clonotype was seen more than once but under ten times. This sequence joins TRBV6-1 and TRBJ1-5; possibly TRBD1 for D (5 bases). The CDR3 extends over 16 amino acids. Trimming cost V 2 bases and J 4 bases, with 15 bases left between them. The germline CDR1 and CDR2 sequences are MNHNS and SASEGT. The CDR3 DNA sequence: TGTGCCAGCAGTGAACGCGGGGGGGGGGGAAATCAGCCCCAGCATTTT. Protein product: CASSERGGGGNQPQHF.

In this sample, this clonotype turned up many times. This rearrangement joins TRBV2 to TRBJ1-2, with D maybe TRBD1 (6 bases). Trimming left V 6 bases short and J 1 base short, with 15 bases between. The germline CDR1 and CDR2 sequences are SNHLY and FYNNEI. CDR3 size: 15 residues. CDR3 DNA: TGTGCCAGCAGGGAAAACAGGGCTCTTAACTATGGCTACACCTTC. This codes for CASRENRALNYGYTF.

This clonotype has ten or more counts. This chain connects TRBV30 to TRBJ1-2, with a weak D call TRBD1 (6 bases). The CDR3 has 13 residues. Trimming stripped 4 bases from V and 11 bases from J, with 20 bases between. CDR1 is GTSNPN and CDR2 is SVGIG in the germline V gene (reference sequence). The CDR3, as DNA: TGTGCCTGGACCAGGTCGGGGGCTGAAGGTTACACCTTC. This codes for CAWTRSGAEGYTF. Full variable domain (rest looked up from reference TRBV30 and TRBJ1-2): SQTIHQWPATLVQPVGSPLSLECTVEGTSNPNLYWYRQAAGRGLQLLFYSVGIGQISSEVPQNLSASRPQDRQFILSSKKLLLSDSGFYLCAWTRSGAEGYTFGSGTRLTVV.

The rearrangement uses TRBV28 and TRBJ1-6, with TRBD1 identical over 7 bases. Germline assignment: CDR1 MDHEN and CDR2 SYDVKM. The V gene end was trimmed by 2 bases and the J gene end by 4 bases; junction bases not matched to a gene: 5. The CDR3 contains 16 residues. CDR3: CASSLRDSGYNSPLHF. CDR3 bases: TGTGCCAGCAGTTTACGGGACAGTGGGTATAATTCACCCCTCCACTTT.

The rearrangement joins TRBV2 to TRBJ1-1; a possible D gene is TRBD1 (5 bases). The CDR3 is 13 amino acids. The V and J ends lost 6 bases and 4 bases respectively, with 12 bases between them. Per germline, CDR1 SNHLY and CDR2 FYNNEI. The CDR3 bases are TGTGCCAGCAGCGACCAGGGTGGCACTGAAGCTTTCTTT. Encoded protein: CASSDQGGTEAFF.

This clonotype was picked up many times. The gene calls are TRBV6-6 and TRBJ2-5, with D possibly matching TRBD1 (7 bases). Trimming took off 0 bases at V and 5 bases at J, with 10 bases between the two ends. The germline CDR1 and CDR2 sequences are MNHNY and SVGAGI (reference sequence). The CDR3 sequence is 14 residues long. The CDR3 loop reads CASSYSAGGETQYF. The CDR3 bases are TGTGCCAGCAGTTACTCGGCAGGGGGGGAGACCCAGTACTTC.

V gene TRBV12-3 or TRBV12-4 combines with J gene TRBJ1-5, with D tentatively TRBD1 (5 bases). The V and J ends lost 4 bases and 4 bases respectively, with 17 bases between them. The CDR3 loop spans 16 amino acids. DNA of the CDR3: TGTGCCAGCAGTTCCCCGGGGGGGGGGGGTAATCAGCCCCAGCATTTT. It translates to CASSSPGGGGNQPQHF.

This clonotype was recorded many times. The V and J genes are TRBV2 and TRBJ1-2; tentatively, D is TRBD1 (6 bases). V was shortened by 6 bases and J by 7 bases, with 9 bases between the two germline ends. There are 11 residues in the CDR3. Looked up from germline, CDR1 is SNHLY and CDR2 is FYNNEI. The CDR3 loop reads CASRRDTGYTF. The CDR3 DNA reads TGTGCCAGCAGAAGGGACACTGGCTACACCTTC.

Ten or more counts support this clonotype. This chain links TRBV7-9 with TRBJ1-2; D is undetermined. Germline CDR1 and CDR2: SEHNR and FQNEAQ (reference sequence). Deletions cut 5 bases from V and 8 bases from J, with 15 bases between. The CDR3 totals 13 residues. For the CDR3, the DNA is TGTGCCAGCAGCAGAGACGGAAGGGAAGGCTACACCTTC. Residues: CASSRDGREGYTF.

The chain combines TRBV12-3 or TRBV12-4 with TRBJ2-1; either TRBD1 or TRBD2 may supply D (6 bases each). The CDR3 has 15 amino acids. V lost 6 bases and J lost 4, with 16 bases in between. The CDR3 reads CASSWGRTAYNEQFF. The CDR3, as DNA: TGTGCCAGCAGCTGGGGGAGGACAGCTTACAATGAGCAGTTCTTC.

This clonotype was detected ten times or more. The gene calls are TRBV6-5 and TRBJ1-4; D is unresolved. The length of the CDR3 is 16 residues. Germline V CDR1 and CDR2: MNHEY, SVGAGI. V shed 0 bases and J shed 4 bases, with 12 bases lying between them. The CDR3 region is CASSYSFGWGNEKLFF. Here the CDR3 DNA reads TGTGCCAGCAGTTACTCGTTCGGGTGGGGTAATGAAAAACTGTTTTTT.

This clonotype has a count of ten or more. The V and J genes are TRBV7-2 and TRBJ2-7; D may be TRBD2 (5 bases). From germline, CDR1 is SGHTA and CDR2 FQGNSA. Trimming cost V 0 bases and J 6 bases, with 9 bases left between them. This CDR3 is built from 13 residues. CDR3 region: CASSLAGESEQYF. CDR3 in DNA: TGTGCCAGCAGCTTAGCGGGAGAGAGCGAGCAGTACTTC.

This clonotype was seen at least ten times. The V gene is TRBV20-1, the J gene TRBJ2-3, with TRBD1 matching 7 bases. Trimming at V came to 4 bases and at J to 6 bases, leaving 16 bases not matched to a gene. Germline CDR1 DFQATT, CDR2 SNEGSKA (reference sequence). The length of the CDR3 is 16 residues. The CDR3 DNA is TGCAGTGCTAATGCCCCGGGCAGGGGGTCTCTGGATACGCAGTATTTT. Its protein is CSANAPGRGSLDTQYF.

This clonotype was detected ten times or more. V is TRBV6-1 and J is TRBJ2-3; 7 nucleotides agree with TRBD2. Germline V CDR1 and CDR2: MNHNS, SASEGT. CDR3 size: 16 residues. J lost 2 bases, V lost 4 bases, and 9 bases had no gene match. The CDR3 DNA is TGTGCCAGCAGTGGCCGCGGCGGGGGAAACACAGATACGCAGTATTTT. Protein product: CASSGRGGGNTDTQYF.

V gene TRBV28 combines with J gene TRBJ2-7; TRBD2 aligns across 9 bases. V dropped 5 bases and J dropped 5; count of bases not matched to a gene: 4. Looked up from germline, CDR1 is MDHEN and CDR2 is SYDVKM. The CDR3 consists of 13 residues. The CDR3 region has the DNA TGTGCCAGCAGTGTAGCGGGAGATAACGAGCAGTACTTC. Translating it yields CASSVAGDNEQYF.

This clonotype was counted many times. This chain links TRBV20-1 with TRBJ2-1; 10 nucleotides line up with TRBD1. The V segment lost 6 bases and the J segment 10 bases; nucleotides outside the gene matches: 12. The CDR3 runs 14 residues. Looked up from germline, CDR1 is DFQATT and CDR2 is SNEGSKA (reference sequence). The CDR3: CSASHTGTGDEQFF. CDR3 nucleotides: TGCAGTGCCTCCCATACCGGGACAGGGGACGAGCAGTTCTTC.

This clonotype came up many times. This chain joins TRBV7-2 and TRBJ1-2, with 8 bases that match TRBD1. Germline-derived CDR1 and CDR2 are SGHTA and FQGNSA. Trimming removed 4 bases from V and 8 bases from J; junction bases left unmatched: 9. CDR3 length: 14 amino acids. The CDR3 sequence: CASSWTGTGWGYTF. In DNA form, the CDR3 reads TGTGCCAGCAGCTGGACGGGGACAGGATGGGGCTACACCTTC.

Worth noting for this clonotype: At one end the junction does not follow the germline gene, possibly because of a read error. The rearrangement uses TRBV30 and TRBJ2-1; a possible D gene is TRBD1 (6 bases). The germline V gene has CDR1 GTSNPN and CDR2 SVGIG (reference sequence). CDR3 length: 17 residues. In DNA form, the CDR3 reads TGTGCCCGGAGTGTCTCTTATATCAGGGGCGAAAAAGGTGAGCAGTCCTTC. Its translation is CARSVSYIRGEKGEQSF.

This clonotype was recorded many times. The chain employs TRBV7-8 and TRBJ1-3; D is ambiguous. CDR3 length: 16 residues. Germline values: CDR1 SGHVS, CDR2 FQNEAQ. V was cut by 1 base and J by 0 bases, with 10 bases left in between. CDR3 residues: CASSLEGAASGNTIYF. CDR3 in DNA: TGTGCCAGCAGCTTAGAGGGAGCCGCCTCTGGAAACACCATATATTTT.